This T cell receptor beta chain was found in a study of T cell repertoires in cytomegalovirus infection. Overall study: CMV infection plus the matching HLA type was flagged by public TCR beta signatures.

The CDR3 spans 14 residues. The germline gives CDR1 MNHEY, CDR2 SVGEGT. Notes on this clonotype: Its specificity is unknown. At one of its ends the junction is not consistent with the germline gene, which may arise from a read error.

TCRdb reprocessed the reads with MiXCR, giving one entry per CDR3 protein. This sample has hundreds of thousands of distinct CDR3 sequences, with 30% to 40% found just once. Overall study results and limits: Cumulative public TCR beta family frequency identified CMV carriers with the relevant HLA.

The chain combines TRBV6-2 or TRBV6-3 with TRBJ2-1, with D perhaps matching TRBD2 (5 bases). The sequencing used cultured PBMCs, collected from culture after CMV antigen stimulation. The receptor's source is a human donor in good health (CMV status not recorded). Some clones in this sample may be carry-over from other donors' samples. The CDR3, as DNA: TGTGCCGGCAGCGTATTTGGGAGTAACAATGAGCAGTTCTTC. Translating gives CAGSVFGSNNEQFF.